A selection of T cell receptor beta chains follows, all from one sample in a study of blood T cell repertoires in COVID-19. Method: immunoSEQ multiplex PCR; TCRdb's copy keeps in-frame clones and lacks some. Found here are about 98,000 clones, 82% of them singletons; the top ten hold 11%. Sequenced material: peripheral blood. Receptor source: a man between 65 and 85 years old with active or convalescent COVID-19. Both conserved end residues are part of each CDR3. The D gene is left open where the match is weak. A clone size is listed for some rows: how often the clone was seen (once, few, many), or a class if it is expanded.

D gene	V gene	CDR3 length	clone size	J gene	CDR3 protein	CDR3 DNA
NA	TRBV30	14	NA	TRBJ1-3	CAWRMGGSGNTIYF	TGTGCCTGGAGAATGGGGGGCTCTGGAAACACCATATATTTT
TRBD1	TRBV6-5	15	NA	TRBJ1-5	CASRIRGRGYQPQHF	TGTGCCAGCAGGATCAGGGGGCGCGGGTATCAGCCCCAGCATTTT
NA	TRBV9	13	NA	TRBJ1-2	CASSGRSMYSYTF	TGTGCCAGCAGCGGACGGAGTATGTATAGCTACACCTTC
NA	TRBV5-6	15	NA	TRBJ2-2	CASSLGGTNTGELFF	TGTGCCAGCAGCTTGGGCGGTACGAACACCGGGGAGCTGTTTTTT
TRBD1	TRBV7-2	15	NA	TRBJ2-6	CASSLDRAGANVLTF	TGTGCCAGCAGCCTTGACAGGGCTGGGGCCAACGTCCTGACTTTC
TRBD1	TRBV4-3	14	NA	TRBJ2-7	CASSQYRGQYEQYF	TGCGCCAGCAGCCAGTACAGGGGGCAGTACGAGCAGTACTTC
NA	TRBV27	14	NA	TRBJ2-7	CASSPQGRTYEQYF	TGTGCCAGCAGTCCACAGGGAAGGACCTACGAGCAGTACTTC
NA	TRBV10-1	14	NA	TRBJ2-3	CASRSGGSGDTQYF	TGCGCCAGCAGGTCGGGGGGCTCGGGAGATACGCAGTATTTT
TRBD1	TRBV7-8	16	NA	TRBJ2-1	CASSPPTGQGHNEQFF	TGTGCCAGCAGCCCCCCGACGGGACAGGGTCACAATGAGCAGTTCTTC
NA	TRBV3-1/TRBV3-2	15	NA	TRBJ2-7	CASSQTGSLSYEQYF	TGTGCCAGCAGCCAAACAGGGTCTCTATCCTACGAGCAGTACTTC
TRBD1	TRBV3-1/TRBV3-2	16	NA	TRBJ2-5	CASSQGWDRRVETQYF	TGTGCCAGCAGCCAGGGATGGGACAGGAGGGTTGAGACCCAGTACTTC
NA	TRBV11-2	14	few	TRBJ1-5	CASSLAGSNQPQHF	TGTGCCAGCAGCTTGGCCGGGAGCAATCAGCCCCAGCATTTT
TRBD1	TRBV27	15	NA	TRBJ2-7	CASSRTGGAWYEQYF	TGTGCCAGCAGCCGAACAGGGGGCGCATGGTACGAGCAGTACTTC
NA	TRBV5-1	15	NA	TRBJ2-1	CASSPRGAIYNEQFF	TGCGCCAGCTCTCCCCGGGGGGCAATTTACAATGAGCAGTTCTTC
NA	TRBV7-9	13	NA	TRBJ2-7	CASRQGGTYEQYF	TGTGCCAGCAGACAAGGGGGTACCTACGAGCAGTACTTC
NA	TRBV4-2	14	NA	TRBJ2-2	CASSQDTGTGELFF	TGTGCCAGCAGCCAAGACACGGGCACCGGGGAGCTGTTTTTT
NA	TRBV7-9	15	NA	TRBJ1-1	CASASLRRLNTEAFF	TGTGCCAGCGCTTCGTTACGGCGGTTGAACACTGAAGCTTTCTTT
NA	TRBV11-2	14	NA	TRBJ2-3	CASSLRPGTDTQYF	TGTGCCAGCAGCTTGCGACCGGGAACAGATACGCAGTATTTT
NA	TRBV5-4	11	NA	TRBJ2-7	CASSLAGEQYF	TGTGCCAGCAGCTTGGCGGGCGAGCAGTACTTC
NA	TRBV5-8	14	once	TRBJ1-3	CASSATASGNTIYF	TGTGCCAGCAGCGCGACAGCCTCTGGAAACACCATATATTTT
NA	TRBV6-2/TRBV6-3	15	NA	TRBJ1-2	CASSYSGGGTYGYTF	TGTGCCAGCAGTTACTCCGGTGGAGGCACCTATGGCTACACCTTC
NA	TRBV5-1	14	NA	TRBJ1-1	CASSFETGNTEAFF	TGCGCCAGCAGCTTCGAGACAGGGAACACTGAAGCTTTCTTT
TRBD1	TRBV19	14	NA	TRBJ2-1	CASRGQGEINEQFF	TGTGCCAGTAGAGGACAGGGGGAGATCAATGAGCAGTTCTTC
TRBD1	TRBV5-1	15	NA	TRBJ1-4	CASSFGGQGGEKLFF	TGCGCCAGCAGCTTCGGGGGACAGGGAGGTGAAAAACTGTTTTTT
NA	TRBV5-6	14	NA	TRBJ1-3	CASSSQTSGNTIYF	TGTGCCAGCAGCTCACAGACCTCTGGAAACACCATATATTTT
NA	TRBV20-1	13	NA	TRBJ1-5	CSASLRGNQPQHF	TGCAGTGCTAGTCTGAGGGGCAATCAGCCCCAGCATTTT
NA	TRBV3-1/TRBV3-2	16	NA	TRBJ2-2	CASSQGTRANTGELFF	TGTGCCAGCAGCCAAGGGACCAGGGCGAACACCGGGGAGCTGTTTTTT
NA	TRBV7-2	11	NA	TRBJ1-2	CASSLLNGYTF	TGTGCCAGCAGCTTACTAAATGGCTACACCTTC
NA	TRBV6-5	15	NA	TRBJ2-7	CASSYSPKSLVEQYF	TGTGCCAGCAGTTACTCACCTAAGAGCCTAGTCGAGCAGTACTTC
TRBD1	TRBV7-6	15	few	TRBJ2-2	CASSPTGGNTGELFF	TGTGCCAGCAGTCCTACAGGGGGCAACACCGGGGAGCTGTTTTTT
TRBD1	TRBV27	16	NA	TRBJ2-2	CASSLRGRGNTGELFF	TGTGCCAGCAGTTTAAGGGGGCGAGGTAACACCGGGGAGCTGTTTTTT
NA	TRBV6-6	16	NA	TRBJ1-3	CASSYGGGVRGNTIYF	TGTGCCAGCAGTTACGGGGGGGGTGTGAGAGGAAACACCATATATTTT